A single T cell receptor beta chain is shown here with its context. Its specificity is not known. Germline and junction disagree at one end, which may indicate a read error. Other DNA sequences in the same sample also yield this CDR3. No patient escaped relapse after autologous stem cell transplantation, and brentuximab vedotin exposure varied. Profiled with immunoSEQ multiplex PCR; TCRdb holds only in-frame clones, not every one. The table has about 26,000 clones, roughly four fifths seen once. The sample originates from a study of PD-1 blockade in classical Hodgkin lymphoma. Germline assignment: CDR1 MNHEY and CDR2 SVGAGI. The CDR3 runs 12 residues. Study outcomes and limitations: Diminished baseline TCR diversity has been reported in newly diagnosed patients relative to healthy donors.

This chain links TRBV6-5 with TRBJ2-2, with TRBD1 as a possible D gene (5 bases). Sequencing was performed on peripheral blood mononuclear cells (PBMCs), taken before the second cycle of nivolumab. This clonotype was obtained from a human donor with classical Hodgkin lymphoma. CDR3 in amino acids: CASSTRVGELFF. CDR3 nucleotide sequence: TGCGCCAGCAGCACCAGGGTGGGGGAGCTGTTTTTT.